This T cell receptor (beta chain) derives from a study of vaccination and CD4 T cells after COVID-19. Study-wide findings and caveats: Spike mono-reactivity was found in 304 of 307 vaccine-specific clones from convalescent patients. Median SARS-CoV-2-reactive clonotype numbers went up from approximately 21 to 40, but not significantly.

In the case of this clonotype: The antigen is not known.

Cultured CD4+ T-cell DNA underwent Oncomine TCR Beta short-read sequencing. TCRdb passed the PCR reads through MiXCR, listing each CDR3 protein once. In the table there are roughly 15,000 distinct CDR3 sequences, roughly 50% of which are singletons. The treatment denotes: approximately nine-day PBMC culture with coronavirus spike peptide pools or control peptides (ViraFEST assay). The J segment lost 5 bases and the V segment lost 2 bases, leaving 5 bases of the junction unmatched. CDR3 size: 16 residues. Germline V gives CDR1 SGDLS, CDR2 YYNGEE. V gene TRBV9 combines with J gene TRBJ2-2, with 11 bases fitting TRBD2. The sequencing input was CD4+ T cells from blood, cultured in vitro. This TCR was recovered from a human donor who had recovered from COVID-19. CDR3 DNA: TGTGCCAGCAGCGTTCTAGCGGGAGGATGGACCGGGGAGCTGTTTTTT. Amino acid sequence: CASSVLAGGWTGELFF. Using reference TRBV9 and TRBJ2-2 for the parts outside the CDR3, the full variable domain is DSGVTQTPKHLITATGQRVTLRCSPRSGDLSVYWYQQSLDQGLQFLIQYYNGEERAKGNILERFSAQQFPDLHSELNLSSLELGDSALYFCASSVLAGGWTGELFFGEGSRLTVL.